The 15 T cell receptor beta chains below all came from one sample that was sequenced in a study of blood T cell repertoires in COVID-19. The repertoire was sequenced with immunoSEQ multiplex PCR; TCRdb's copy has only in-frame clones and lacks some. The table records more than 150,000 clones, more than 75% of them present only once. Sequenced material: peripheral blood. The receptors stem from a man aged 35 to 55 with active or convalescent COVID-19.

This chain joins TRBV19 and TRBJ1-3, with D tentatively TRBD1 (6 bases). This CDR3 spans 15 amino acids. Per germline, CDR1 LNHDA and CDR2 SQIVND (reference sequence). Trimming shortened V by 4 bases and J by 4 bases, and 14 bases separated the two germline ends. The CDR3 nucleotides read TGTGCCAGTAGTACCTACAGGGCATCAGGAAACACCATATATTTT. As protein: CASSTYRASGNTIYF.

This chain connects TRBV28 to TRBJ1-5, with 9 bases matching TRBD1. Germline trimming cut 2 bases from V and 7 bases from J; bases unmatched to any gene: 15. The germline V gene encodes CDR1 MDHEN and CDR2 SYDVKM. This CDR3 contains 18 residues. The CDR3 loop reads CASSLLSTGGYSGQPQHF. In DNA, the CDR3 is TGTGCCAGCAGTTTACTCTCGACAGGGGGATATAGCGGGCAGCCCCAGCATTTT.

The chain couples TRBV5-4 to TRBJ2-7; 10 bases align to TRBD2. J gave up 5 bases and V 0 bases, and 11 bases lay outside the gene matches. The CDR3 runs to 17 residues. The germline CDR1 and CDR2 sequences are SGHNT and YYREEE (reference sequence). This CDR3 is CASSLGVSGGFTHEQYF. CDR3 DNA: TGTGCCAGCAGCTTGGGTGTTAGCGGGGGGTTTACTCACGAGCAGTACTTC.

The chain links TRBV29-1 to TRBJ2-1, with 7 bases that match TRBD2. V was clipped by 4 bases and J by 4 bases; unmatched bases: 1. Germline CDR1 and CDR2: SQVTM and ANQGSEA. CDR3 length: 12 residues. CDR3 sequence: CSVAGGYNEQFF. DNA for the CDR3: TGCAGCGTTGCGGGGGGATACAATGAGCAGTTCTTC.

The chain has TRBV6-6 and TRBJ2-5, with TRBD1 matching over 7 bases. The junction had 9 bases not matched to a gene; V was cut back by 9 bases and J by 5 bases. Germline values: CDR1 MNHNY, CDR2 SVGAGI (reference sequence). The CDR3 is 13 residues long. DNA for the CDR3: TGTGCCAGTCAGTTGGACAGGCTGGAGACCCAGTACTTC. Its protein product is CASQLDRLETQYF.

The rearrangement uses TRBV28 and TRBJ1-5; weak D call: TRBD1 (6 bases). The CDR3 spans 16 residues. Trimming removed 1 base from V and 2 bases from J, with 12 bases in between. The germline V gene encodes CDR1 MDHEN and CDR2 SYDVKM. The CDR3 sequence: CASSLSGELGNQPQHF. DNA for the CDR3: TGTGCCAGCAGTTTATCAGGGGAACTGGGCAATCAGCCCCAGCATTTT.

The chain employs TRBV30 and TRBJ2-2; TRBD2 matches at 10 bases. CDR1 is GTSNPN, CDR2 SVGIG, per germline (reference sequence). Trimming took 0 bases from V and 0 from J; bases not matched to a gene: 4. The CDR3 is 17 residues long. CDR3 DNA: TGTGCCTGGAGTGTAAATAGCGGGGGGTCGAACACCGGGGAGCTGTTTTTT. It specifies CAWSVNSGGSNTGELFF. Drawing the rest from reference TRBV30 and TRBJ2-2, the complete variable domain is SQTIHQWPATLVQPVGSPLSLECTVEGTSNPNLYWYRQAAGRGLQLLFYSVGIGQISSEVPQNLSASRPQDRQFILSSKKLLLSDSGFYLCAWSVNSGGSNTGELFFGEGSRLTVL.

The chain joins TRBV28 to TRBJ1-4; D ambiguous. V gave up 10 bases and J gave up 0 bases, with 12 bases separating them. The CDR3 has 14 amino acids. Germline CDR1 reads MDHEN; CDR2 reads SYDVKM. The CDR3 DNA reads as TGTGCCACCCAGGTGGCTGCAACTAATGAAAAACTGTTTTTT. This encodes CATQVAATNEKLFF.

The genes are TRBV5-4 and TRBJ2-2; 8 positions match TRBD2. After removal of 7 bases from V and 1 base from J, the junction contained 9 bases not matched to a gene. This CDR3 is 16 amino acids long. CDR1 SGHNT and CDR2 YYREEE come from the germline V gene (reference sequence). In nucleotides, the CDR3 is TGTGCCAGCGGCCCCGGGGGGGCGATGAACACCGGGGAGCTGTTTTTT. Translated: CASGPGGAMNTGELFF.

CDR3 region: CASSYSSGTGGRQYF. CDR3 DNA sequence: TGTGCCAGCAGTTACTCCTCTGGGACAGGGGGCAGGCAGTACTTC. The V call is TRBV6-2 or TRBV6-3, the J call TRBJ2-7; TRBD1 aligns across 12 bases. With 0 bases clipped from V and 9 bases from J, the junction kept 6 bases outside the gene matches. The CDR3 totals 15 residues. The germline CDR1 and CDR2 sequences are MNHEY and SVGEGT.

The rearrangement links TRBV28 to TRBJ1-2; the D gene is possibly TRBD1 (5 bases). The CDR3 is 13 amino acids. V was shortened by 9 bases and J by 4 bases, with 15 bases between the two germline ends. Germline CDR1 MDHEN, CDR2 SYDVKM. Here the CDR3 DNA reads TGTGCCAGTTCCCTGGGGGGAGGCTATGGCTACACCTTC. Amino acid sequence: CASSLGGGYGYTF.

The genes are TRBV14 and TRBJ1-6, with D unclear. This CDR3 region has 15 residues. Trimming took 4 bases from V and 1 from J, leaving 8 bases between them. The germline gives CDR1 SGHDN, CDR2 FVKESK. The CDR3 DNA is TGTGCCAGCAGCCTCAGGCAGTCCTATAATTCACCCCTCCACTTT. Protein product: CASSLRQSYNSPLHF.

This chain joins TRBV2 and TRBJ1-2, with 7 bases matching TRBD1. The germline gives CDR1 SNHLY, CDR2 FYNNEI. The CDR3 spans 14 residues. The V gene end was trimmed by 3 bases and the J gene end by 4 bases; junction bases not matched to a gene: 5. CDR3 in amino acids: CASSDAGGVYGYTF. CDR3 sequence (DNA): TGTGCCAGCAGTGATGCAGGGGGAGTCTATGGCTACACCTTC.

This clone was seen a handful of times. The V call is TRBV6-5, the J call TRBJ1-1; 7 bases fit TRBD1. CDR1 and CDR2 (germline): MNHEY, SVGAGI. V lost 6 bases, J lost 11 bases, and 12 bases stayed unmatched. The CDR3 spans 13 residues. The CDR3 protein is CASRKGGESSAFF. CDR3 nucleotide sequence: TGTGCCAGCAGAAAAGGGGGCGAGTCTAGTGCTTTCTTT.

This rearrangement joins TRBV5-4 to TRBJ2-7, with D tentatively TRBD1 (5 bases). This CDR3 comprises 16 residues. Germline V gene data show CDR1 as SGHNT and CDR2 as YYREEE (reference sequence). The germline V and J ends were trimmed by 0 bases and 2 bases, with 15 bases remaining between them. The CDR3 DNA reads as TGTGCCAGCAGCTTGGAGGGCGGACACGGAGCCTACGAGCAGTACTTC. It specifies CASSLEGGHGAYEQYF.